The rows below give T cell receptor beta chains drawn from one sample of a study of OX40 agonist ivuxolimab in advanced cancers. The table came from immunoSEQ multiplex PCR; TCRdb's copy has only in-frame clones and leaves some out. The profile shows 65,000 to 75,000 clones, more than 75% of them singletons. Sample: CD4+ or CD8+ T cells sorted from blood, taken in a trial of the OX40 agonist ivuxolimab. The receptors shown here come from an adult with an advanced solid tumor such as melanoma, head and neck, liver or kidney cancer. Both conserved end residues are part of each CDR3. Fields, in order: D gene, V gene, J gene, clone size, CDR3 DNA, CDR3 protein. The D gene is left open where the match is weak. Expanded clones are given a class, and other clones once, few, many or no size at all.

d_gene: TRBD1
v_gene: TRBV28
j_gene: TRBJ2-7
abundance: .
CDR3nt: TGTGCCAGCACCGGGGGGTGGGGACAGGGGAGTACGGAGCAGTACTTC
CDR3aa: CASTGGWGQGSTEQYF

d_gene: .
v_gene: TRBV7-2
j_gene: TRBJ1-2
abundance: .
CDR3nt: TGTGCCAGCAGCCTAACCCTAACATCGGTCTATGGCTACACCTTC
CDR3aa: CASSLTLTSVYGYTF

d_gene: .
v_gene: TRBV6-6
j_gene: TRBJ2-7
abundance: .
CDR3nt: TGTGCCAGCAGTTACTCCATGGGGGCTAAATACGAGCAGTACTTC
CDR3aa: CASSYSMGAKYEQYF

d_gene: TRBD2
v_gene: TRBV7-2
j_gene: TRBJ2-7
abundance: .
CDR3nt: TGTGCCAGCAGCCCCGGGCGGGAGGCCTACGAGCAGTACTTC
CDR3aa: CASSPGREAYEQYF

d_gene: .
v_gene: TRBV9
j_gene: TRBJ1-3
abundance: .
CDR3nt: TGTGCCAGCAGCGTAGCTCAGGAGCCGATAAACACCATATATTTT
CDR3aa: CASSVAQEPINTIYF

d_gene: .
v_gene: TRBV27
j_gene: TRBJ1-4
abundance: .
CDR3nt: TGTGCCAGCAGGTCCGGGGCCGTTAATGAAAAACTGTTTTTT
CDR3aa: CASRSGAVNEKLFF

d_gene: .
v_gene: TRBV7-2
j_gene: TRBJ2-7
abundance: .
CDR3nt: TGTGCCAGCAGCCCCTTCGGACAGTCTGGCTACGAGCAGTACTTC
CDR3aa: CASSPFGQSGYEQYF

d_gene: .
v_gene: TRBV5-4
j_gene: TRBJ2-7
abundance: few
CDR3nt: TGTGCCAGCAGCGCGCCCGGGGGTCACGAGCAGTACTTC
CDR3aa: CASSAPGGHEQYF

d_gene: .
v_gene: TRBV5-1
j_gene: TRBJ1-4
abundance: .
CDR3nt: TGCGCCAGCAGCTTGAATTCGGGGAGGGGGAATGAAAAACTGTTTTTT
CDR3aa: CASSLNSGRGNEKLFF

d_gene: .
v_gene: TRBV7-2
j_gene: TRBJ2-7
abundance: few
CDR3nt: TGTGCCAGCAGCCCTATGGGTCTGGCCTACGAGCAGTACTTC
CDR3aa: CASSPMGLAYEQYF

d_gene: .
v_gene: TRBV19
j_gene: TRBJ1-1
abundance: .
CDR3nt: TGTGCCAGTAGTCACACAGGGTCCGGGACTGAAGCTTTCTTT
CDR3aa: CASSHTGSGTEAFF

d_gene: .
v_gene: TRBV27
j_gene: TRBJ2-5
abundance: .
CDR3nt: TGTGCCAGCAGTTTAGCGGCGCATGAGGAGACCCAGTACTTC
CDR3aa: CASSLAAHEETQYF

d_gene: TRBD1
v_gene: TRBV14
j_gene: TRBJ1-4
abundance: .
CDR3nt: TGTGCCAGCAGCCAAGATTTGGACAGGGGAAGTGAAAAACTGTTTTTT
CDR3aa: CASSQDLDRGSEKLFF

d_gene: TRBD1
v_gene: TRBV6-1
j_gene: TRBJ2-7
abundance: .
CDR3nt: TGTGCCAGCAGTAGGGACAGTTCGGTCTACGAGCAGTACTTC
CDR3aa: CASSRDSSVYEQYF